These 14 T cell receptor beta chains share one sample of origin, sequenced in a study of PD-1 blockade in classical Hodgkin lymphoma. Brentuximab vedotin exposure varied, and every patient relapsed after autologous stem cell transplantation. Here immunoSEQ multiplex PCR was the method, and the copy in TCRdb shows in-frame clones only, minus some. The data contain about 97,000 clones, around four fifths of them singletons. The sample was peripheral blood mononuclear cells (PBMCs), taken at baseline. The receptors here all came from a human donor with classical Hodgkin lymphoma.

The V and J genes are TRBV6-4 and TRBJ1-2, with unresolved D. The V end was cut by 3 bases, the J end by 8 bases, with 19 bases between. Germline CDR1 reads MRHNA; CDR2 reads SNTAGT. This CDR3 region has 15 residues. CDR3 amino acids: CASSEIIGPGGGYTF. The CDR3 nucleotides read TGTGCCAGCAGTGAAATAATAGGGCCTGGAGGGGGCTACACCTTC.

In the case of this clone: A much more abundant neighbour one base away suggests this may be a read error. This chain uses TRBV6-1 with TRBJ1-5; D call uncertain. The germline gives CDR1 MNHNS, CDR2 SASEGT. The length of the CDR3 is 16 residues. The CDR3 sequence: CAGSERVRGSNQPQHF. The DNA for the CDR3 is TGTGCCGGCAGTGAGAGGGTCCGTGGGAGCAATCAGCCCCAGCATTTT.

The genes are TRBV5-4 and TRBJ1-2; 7 nucleotides agree with TRBD1. Germline CDR1 and CDR2: SGHNT and YYREEE (reference sequence). Germline trimming cut 4 bases from V and 8 bases from J; bases unmatched to any gene: 14. CDR3 length: 15 residues. CDR3 bases: TGTGCCAGCAGCCCGGGACAGTTCGGAGCGAGGGGCTACACCTTC. It is translated as CASSPGQFGARGYTF.

This chain connects TRBV5-1 to TRBJ2-2; 7 nucleotides agree with TRBD1. The V segment lost 7 bases and the J segment 4 bases; nucleotides outside the gene matches: 10. Germline V gene data show CDR1 as SGHRS and CDR2 as YFSETQ. The CDR3 has 15 amino acids. The CDR3 loop is CASHQQGTGTGELFF. CDR3 DNA sequence: TGCGCCAGCCACCAACAGGGGACGGGCACCGGGGAGCTGTTTTTT.

There are a few counts of this clone. The gene calls are TRBV5-1 and TRBJ1-6, with D possibly TRBD1 on 6 matching bases. V gave up 0 bases and J gave up 9 bases, with 13 bases separating them. This CDR3 has 15 residues. Germline V gives CDR1 SGHRS, CDR2 YFSETQ. Here the CDR3 reads CASSLGGQGRSPLHF. As DNA, the CDR3 is TGCGCCAGCAGCTTGGGGGGCCAGGGGCGTTCACCCCTCCACTTT.

The CDR3 DNA reads TGTGCCAGTAGATATGGAGGGTTCATGTATAGCAATCAGCCCCAGCATTTT. Encoded protein: CASRYGGFMYSNQPQHF. The J gene is TRBJ1-5, the V gene TRBV19; D is unresolved. The CDR3 covers 17 residues. The germline V and J ends were trimmed by 6 bases and 0 bases, with 18 bases remaining between them. Germline V lookup: CDR1 LNHDA, CDR2 SQIVND (reference sequence).

The chain joins TRBV29-1 to TRBJ1-1; a possible D gene is TRBD1 (6 bases). There are 12 residues in the CDR3. With 6 bases removed from V and 5 bases from J, the gap between germline ends came to 13 bases. Germline lookup yields CDR1 SQVTM and CDR2 ANQGSEA. As DNA, the CDR3 is TGCAGCGTACAGGGTTCATGGACTGAAGCTTTCTTT. It translates to CSVQGSWTEAFF. Using reference TRBV29-1 and TRBJ1-1 for the parts outside the CDR3, the full variable domain is SAVISQKPSRDICQRGTSLTIQCQVDSQVTMMFWYRQQPGQSLTLIATANQGSEATYESGFVIDKFPISRPNLTFSTLTVSNMSPEDSSIYLCSVQGSWTEAFFGQGTRLTVV.

The genes are TRBV5-1 and TRBJ2-7, with 12 bases identical to TRBD2. The junction had 5 bases not matched to a gene; V was cut back by 3 bases and J by 7 bases. CDR3 length equals 14 residues. From germline, CDR1 is SGHRS and CDR2 YFSETQ. The CDR3, as DNA: TGCGCCAGCAGCTCCCTAACTAGCGGGAGGGAGCAGTACTTC. It specifies CASSSLTSGREQYF.

The chain employs TRBV11-3 and TRBJ2-3, with 8 positions matching TRBD2. V lost 1 base and J lost 6; bases outside the gene matches: 3. Germline CDR1 reads SGHNT; CDR2 reads YENEEA. The CDR3 has 14 residues. As DNA, the CDR3 is TGTGCCAGCAGCTTAGCGGGAGGGGACGATACGCAGTATTTT. This codes for CASSLAGGDDTQYF.

The V gene is TRBV5-4, the J gene TRBJ1-2; D unresolved. The germline V and J ends were trimmed by 4 bases and 2 bases, with 15 bases remaining between them. The CDR3 consists of 15 residues. CDR1 SGHNT and CDR2 YYREEE come from the germline V gene (reference sequence). The CDR3 DNA reads TGTGCCAGCAGCCCGGAGTCACAGACCAACTATGGCTACACCTTC. The encoded protein is CASSPESQTNYGYTF.

DNA of the CDR3: TGTGCCAGTAGGGGACAGCTCATGGGCGGCTACACCTTC. This sequence encodes CASRGQLMGGYTF. This chain uses TRBV19 with TRBJ1-2; 7 nucleotides agree with TRBD1. The V segment lost 6 bases and the J segment 8 bases; nucleotides outside the gene matches: 9. In germline, CDR1 is LNHDA, CDR2 SQIVND (reference sequence). The CDR3 is 13 residues long.

V usage is TRBV6-1 and J usage is TRBJ2-1, with TRBD2 as a possible D gene (6 bases). Germline V gives CDR1 MNHNS, CDR2 SASEGT. The V end was cut by 1 base, the J end by 11 bases, with 15 bases between. This CDR3 has 14 amino acids. Here the CDR3 DNA reads TGTGCCAGCAGTGAAGTGGAGAGGCGGGGACAGCAGTTCTTC. This codes for CASSEVERRGQQFF.

The chain joins TRBV5-1 to TRBJ2-3, with D maybe TRBD2 (5 bases). Deletions cut 0 bases from V and 2 bases from J, with 10 bases between. CDR1 is SGHRS and CDR2 is YFSETQ in the germline V gene. CDR3 size: 15 residues. CDR3 region: CASSLVQRNTDTQYF. Written as DNA, the CDR3 is TGCGCCAGCAGCTTGGTACAGCGGAACACAGATACGCAGTATTTT.

The chain links TRBV5-1 to TRBJ2-5, with D possibly matching TRBD1 (6 bases). Trimming stripped 4 bases from V and 0 bases from J, with 16 bases between. CDR3 length equals 16 residues. The germline CDR1 and CDR2 sequences are SGHRS and YFSETQ. The chain's CDR3 is CASSVGTPTYQETQYF. In DNA, the CDR3 is TGCGCCAGCAGCGTTGGGACACCAACGTACCAAGAGACCCAGTACTTC.